This TCR beta chain came from a study of shared clonotypes between healthy human individuals. Overall study context: Donors had three CD4 naive, three CD4 memory, two CD8 naive and one CD8 memory plate apiece.

CD8 memory was a combination of CD45RO+ cells and CCR7-negative CD45RA+ TemRA cells. Produced via immunoSEQ multiplex PCR; TCRdb's table is partial and in-frame only. The sample lists roughly 110,000 clones; under 70% were seen once. The length of the CDR3 is 13 residues. V was cut by 7 bases and J by 3 bases, with 13 bases left in between. Germline CDR1 MDHEN, CDR2 SYDVKM. The specimen was memory CD8+ T cells sorted from blood. Subset: CD45RO+ cells pooled with CCR7-negative TemRA cells. The chain links TRBV28 to TRBJ2-7; the D is unclear. The TCR sequence derives from a woman in her 30s in good health. The CDR3 sequence is CASNPTEIYEQYF. CDR3 coding DNA: TGTGCCAGCAACCCGACGGAGATCTACGAGCAGTACTTC.